This T cell receptor (beta chain) originates from a study of tumor T cells in aggressive B-cell lymphoma. This CDR3 has 17 residues. V lost 4 bases to trimming and J lost 7 bases; unmatched junction nucleotides: 12. The V gene's germline CDR1 is LGHNA and CDR2 YSLEER. Sequencing was performed with immunoSEQ multiplex PCR; in TCRdb, only in-frame clones are kept and a portion is missing. The top ten clones hold roughly a tenth of a sample with roughly 1,700 clones, over 65% of them seen once. The sample was tumor tissue. This clonotype originated in an adult with diffuse large B cell lymphoma. The rearrangement joins TRBV4-3 to TRBJ2-2, with TRBD1 identical over 10 bases. CDR3 sequence: CASSPTDRQGAFGELFF. CDR3 DNA sequence: TGCGCCAGCAGCCCCACCGACCGACAGGGGGCTTTCGGGGAGCTGTTTTTT.